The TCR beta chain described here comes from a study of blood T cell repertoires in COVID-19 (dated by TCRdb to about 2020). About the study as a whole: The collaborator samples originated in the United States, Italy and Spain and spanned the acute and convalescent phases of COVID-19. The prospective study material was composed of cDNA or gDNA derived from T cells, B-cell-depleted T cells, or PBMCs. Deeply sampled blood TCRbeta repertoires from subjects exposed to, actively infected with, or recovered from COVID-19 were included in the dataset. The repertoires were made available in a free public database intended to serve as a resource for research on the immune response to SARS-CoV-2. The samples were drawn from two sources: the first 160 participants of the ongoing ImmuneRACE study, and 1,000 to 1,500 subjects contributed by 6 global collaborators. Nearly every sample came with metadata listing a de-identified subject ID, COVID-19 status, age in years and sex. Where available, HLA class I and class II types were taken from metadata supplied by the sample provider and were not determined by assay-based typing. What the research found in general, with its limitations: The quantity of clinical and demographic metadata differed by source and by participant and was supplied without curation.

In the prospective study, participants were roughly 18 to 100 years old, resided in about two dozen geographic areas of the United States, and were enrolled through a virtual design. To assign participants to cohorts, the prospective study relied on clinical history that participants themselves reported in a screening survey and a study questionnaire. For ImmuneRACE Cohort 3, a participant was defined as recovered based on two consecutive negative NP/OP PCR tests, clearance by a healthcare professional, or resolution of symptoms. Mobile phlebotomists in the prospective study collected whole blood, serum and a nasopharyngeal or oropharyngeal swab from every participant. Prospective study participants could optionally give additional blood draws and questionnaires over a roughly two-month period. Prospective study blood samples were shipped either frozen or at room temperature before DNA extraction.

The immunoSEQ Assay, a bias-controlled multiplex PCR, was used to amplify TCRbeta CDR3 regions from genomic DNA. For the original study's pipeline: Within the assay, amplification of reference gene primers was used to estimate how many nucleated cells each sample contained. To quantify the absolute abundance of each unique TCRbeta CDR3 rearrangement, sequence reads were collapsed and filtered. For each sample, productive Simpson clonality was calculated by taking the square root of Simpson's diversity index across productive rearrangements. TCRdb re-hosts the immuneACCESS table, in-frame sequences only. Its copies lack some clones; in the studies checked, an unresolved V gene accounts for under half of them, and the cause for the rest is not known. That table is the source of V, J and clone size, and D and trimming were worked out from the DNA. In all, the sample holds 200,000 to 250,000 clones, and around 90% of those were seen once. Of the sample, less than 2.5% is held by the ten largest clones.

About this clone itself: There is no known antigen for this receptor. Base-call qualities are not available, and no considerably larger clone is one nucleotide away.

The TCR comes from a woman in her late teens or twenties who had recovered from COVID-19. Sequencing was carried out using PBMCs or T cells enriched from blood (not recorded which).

The CDR3 amino acid sequence is: CASSLGPQGAHDETQYF. The bases read TGCGCCAGCAGCTTGGGGCCACAGGGGGCGCACGATGAGACCCAGTACTTC. Recombination joined TRBV5-1 with TRBJ2-5; TRBD1 aligns with 9 central bases. Taken from cysteine to phenylalanine, the CDR3 has 17 residues. Only CDR3 DNA remains: 51 bases, in frame from the first base. The germline V gene yields SGHRS for CDR1 and YFSETQ for CDR2. Trimming leaves V shorter by 0 bases and J shorter by 5 bases, with the junction holding 11 bases beyond the gene matches.